This entry lists 20 T cell receptor beta chains sequenced from one sample in a study of T cell responses to AZD1222 COVID-19 vaccine. TCRdb's copy holds only in-frame clones and misses some; the assay was immunoSEQ multiplex PCR. The sample records 99,000 or so clones, approximately 90% being singletons. The sample consisted of peripheral blood, taken on day 0 of AZD1222 vaccination. These receptor sequences come from an adult in good health.

The chain is built from TRBV5-1 and TRBJ2-1; D remains ambiguous. CDR3 length: 12 amino acids. Germline CDR1 is SGHRS and CDR2 is YFSETQ. The ends were cut back, 5 bases at V and 9 bases at J, with 12 bases in the middle. CDR3 in amino acids: CASREVKTEQFF. The CDR3 bases are TGCGCCAGCAGAGAGGTCAAGACTGAGCAGTTCTTC.

This clone was observed a handful of times. The chain has TRBV5-1 and TRBJ1-1, with D tentatively TRBD1 (6 bases). Per germline, CDR1 SGHRS and CDR2 YFSETQ. With 4 bases removed from V and 1 base from J, the gap between germline ends came to 23 bases. The CDR3 is 18 residues long. The CDR3 sequence is CASSRPPQTGPGNTEAFF. The CDR3 nucleotides read TGCGCCAGCAGCCGTCCGCCCCAGACAGGTCCAGGGAACACTGAAGCTTTCTTT.

This chain uses TRBV6-5 with TRBJ2-7; 7 bases align to TRBD1. Germline loops: CDR1 MNHEY, CDR2 SVGAGI. The V and J ends lost 4 bases and 4 bases, in that order; junction bases with no gene match: 10. This CDR3 contains 15 residues. Here the CDR3 DNA reads TGTGCCAGCAGTTCAACCGGGACAGAGGGATACGAGCAGTACTTC. It encodes CASSSTGTEGYEQYF.

This rearrangement joins TRBV30 to TRBJ1-6, with D hard to call. With 2 bases removed from V and 7 bases from J, the gap between germline ends came to 9 bases. Germline CDR1 GTSNPN, CDR2 SVGIG (reference sequence). This CDR3 region has 13 residues. The CDR3 region has the DNA TGTGCCTGGAGTAGAAACGAAAATTCACCCCTCCACTTT. This codes for CAWSRNENSPLHF. The variable domain in full, with the rest retrieved from reference TRBV30 and TRBJ1-6, is SQTIHQWPATLVQPVGSPLSLECTVEGTSNPNLYWYRQAAGRGLQLLFYSVGIGQISSEVPQNLSASRPQDRQFILSSKKLLLSDSGFYLCAWSRNENSPLHFGNGTRLTVT.

The chain uses TRBV18 and TRBJ1-1, with D possibly matching TRBD1 (6 bases). V was trimmed by 0 bases and J by 6 bases, leaving 11 bases between them. Per the germline V gene, CDR1 is KGHSH and CDR2 is LQKENI. The CDR3 consists of 14 residues. The CDR3 DNA reads as TGTGCCAGCTCACCACCCCCGGGGGGCGCTGAAGCTTTCTTT. Its translation: CASSPPPGGAEAFF. Variable domain in full (rest from reference TRBV18 and TRBJ1-1): NAGVMQNPRHLVRRRGQEARLRCSPMKGHSHVYWYRQLPEEGLKFMVYLQKENIIDESGMPKERFSAEFPKEGPSILRIQQVVRGDSAAYFCASSPPPGGAEAFFGQGTRLTVV.

The V gene is TRBV7-3, the J gene TRBJ2-1, with 11 positions matching TRBD2. The CDR3 has 15 residues. V lost 4 bases and J lost 4; bases outside the gene matches: 3. Germline V gives CDR1 SGHTA, CDR2 FQGTGA. The CDR3 nucleotides read TGTGCCAGCAGCTCACTAGCGGGAGCTTACAATGAGCAGTTCTTC. Amino acids: CASSSLAGAYNEQFF.

The chain uses TRBV28 and TRBJ2-3, with 12 bases that match TRBD2. This CDR3 contains 17 residues. V dropped 5 bases and J dropped 0; count of bases not matched to a gene: 6. Germline V CDR1 and CDR2: MDHEN, SYDVKM. This CDR3 reads CASSRRLAGASTDTQYF. CDR3 bases: TGTGCCAGCAGTCGCCGACTAGCGGGGGCTAGCACAGATACGCAGTATTTT.

The genes are TRBV7-2 and TRBJ2-2; D not resolved. CDR1 is SGHTA, CDR2 FQGNSA, per germline. V was cut by 4 bases and J by 0 bases, with 12 bases left in between. The CDR3 loop spans 16 amino acids. CDR3: CASSSLGSANTGELFF. The CDR3 DNA reads as TGTGCCAGCAGCTCCCTTGGCTCGGCGAACACCGGGGAGCTGTTTTTT.

The chain links TRBV27 to TRBJ2-2; 7 bases are shared with TRBD2. Trimming at V came to 10 bases and at J to 1 base, leaving 6 bases not matched to a gene. This CDR3 region has 14 residues. From germline, CDR1 is MNHEY and CDR2 SMNVEV (reference sequence). The CDR3 protein is CATSGGGNTGELFF. The CDR3 DNA reads as TGTGCCACCTCCGGCGGGGGGAACACCGGGGAGCTGTTTTTT.

The chain carries TRBV28 and TRBJ2-3; D is possibly TRBD1 (6 bases). The CDR3 covers 11 residues. The V end lost 7 bases, the J end lost 12 bases, and 14 bases lay between the germline ends. The germline V gene has CDR1 MDHEN and CDR2 SYDVKM. The CDR3 is CASIGGWVQYF. CDR3 coding DNA: TGTGCCAGCATTGGGGGCTGGGTTCAGTATTTT.

The chain is built from TRBV7-6 and TRBJ2-2, with TRBD1 matching 9 bases. The CDR3 length is 18 residues. Germline V gene sequence: CDR1 SGHVS, CDR2 FNYEAQ. The ends lost 5 bases at V and 2 bases at J; junction bases unmatched: 12. CDR3 DNA: TGTGCCAGCAGCCCCCGGAACCCGGGACAGGGCAACACCGGGGAGCTGTTTTTT. Protein: CASSPRNPGQGNTGELFF.

V gene TRBV5-5 combines with J gene TRBJ2-1; 8 bases are a match to TRBD2. The CDR3 totals 14 residues. In germline, CDR1 is SGHKS, CDR2 YYEKEE (reference sequence). V was clipped by 2 bases and J by 4 bases; unmatched bases: 2. The DNA of the CDR3 is TGTGCCAGCAGCTTAGCGGGAGTTTACAATGAGCAGTTCTTC. This gives the protein CASSLAGVYNEQFF.

The V call is TRBV6-5, the J call TRBJ2-5; 9 nucleotides match TRBD2. The V gene's germline CDR1 is MNHEY and CDR2 SVGAGI. This CDR3 is 14 amino acids long. Trimming removed 5 bases from V and 4 bases from J; junction bases left unmatched: 5. The CDR3 loop reads CASSMAGGIETQYF. DNA for the CDR3: TGTGCCAGCAGTATGGCGGGAGGGATAGAGACCCAGTACTTC.

The chain uses TRBV3-1 (or the pseudogene TRBV3-2) and TRBJ1-2; D unresolved. The germline gives CDR1 LGHDT, CDR2 YNNKEL (reference sequence). The CDR3 totals 13 residues. Trimming removed 2 bases from V and 8 bases from J, with 12 bases in between. The CDR3 sequence is CASSQSPTRGYTF. The DNA of the CDR3 is TGTGCCAGCAGCCAAAGCCCTACTCGCGGCTACACCTTC.

The chain couples TRBV9 to TRBJ2-2; D is unresolved. The CDR3 is made up of 16 amino acids. The germline V gene encodes CDR1 SGDLS and CDR2 YYNGEE. The V gene lost 0 bases and the J gene lost 0 bases, with 9 bases spanning the gap. The CDR3 DNA is TGTGCCAGCAGCGTAGGCAGCGACGCGAACACCGGGGAGCTGTTTTTT. This sequence encodes CASSVGSDANTGELFF.

J is TRBJ2-5 and V is TRBV2, with D possibly being TRBD1 (6 bases). Germline V gene sequence: CDR1 SNHLY, CDR2 FYNNEI. This CDR3 has 13 residues. The V gene lost 4 bases and the J gene lost 4 bases, with 10 bases spanning the gap. CDR3 sequence (DNA): TGTGCCAGCAGTGTAGTAGGGGGAGAGACCCAGTACTTC. Residues: CASSVVGGETQYF.

V gene TRBV5-3 combines with J gene TRBJ2-3; 9 positions match TRBD2. Being an ORF, TRBV5-3 has a function that is uncertain. V dropped 3 bases and J dropped 2; count of bases not matched to a gene: 7. The CDR3 contains 16 residues. CDR3 region: CARSSPLAGHTDTQYF. CDR3 sequence (DNA): TGTGCCAGAAGCTCCCCACTAGCGGGTCACACAGATACGCAGTATTTT.

The chain uses TRBV29-1 and TRBJ2-7, with TRBD1 as a possible D gene (6 bases). The CDR3 is made up of 12 amino acids. V was pared by 7 bases and J by 3 bases, with 13 bases between. Germline CDR1 is SQVTM and CDR2 is ANQGSEA. This chain's CDR3 is CSARTDNYEQYF. CDR3 in DNA: TGCAGCGCTAGGACAGACAACTACGAGCAGTACTTC.

The V call is TRBV6-5, the J call TRBJ1-3; TRBD1 agrees at 7 bases. CDR3 length equals 16 residues. Germline CDR1 and CDR2: MNHEY and SVGAGI. The V gene end was trimmed by 2 bases and the J gene end by 1 base; junction bases not matched to a gene: 5. CDR3 sequence: CASSYKTGESGNTIYF. The CDR3 nucleotides are TGTGCCAGCAGTTACAAAACAGGGGAATCTGGAAACACCATATATTTT.

This clone has just a few counts. The chain is built from TRBV4-3 and TRBJ2-7; the D gene is possibly TRBD1 (6 bases). CDR1 is LGHNA and CDR2 is YSLEER in the germline V gene. The CDR3 contains 16 residues. The germline V and J ends were trimmed by 2 bases and 5 bases, with 19 bases remaining between them. The CDR3 coding sequence is TGCGCCAGCAGCCAAAGAGATTTAACAGGGTTCGACGAGCAGTACTTC. Its translation is CASSQRDLTGFDEQYF.